The 10 T cell receptor beta chains reported below all come from one sample, sequenced in a study of T-cell reconstitution after alpha-beta-depleted transplantation in children. General study results and limits: At around two months after transplant, the alpha-beta T cells were reportedly derived from several hundred expanded clones that came from non-depleted graft cells.

These receptors are not linked to any known antigen. Preparing the TCRbeta library involved the use of unique molecular identifiers. TCRdb re-derived calls from the PCR reads in MiXCR, one entry per CDR3 protein. The sample contains approximately 32,000 distinct CDR3 sequences, approximately 7% of which appear only once. The sample here was peripheral blood, taken 60 days after TCRalphabeta/CD19-depleted stem cell transplant. These receptors all come from a child in the first two years of life who had a stem cell transplant for acute myeloid leukemia, so the T cells may come from the graft donor.

This clonotype occurred many times. A junction end diverges from the germline sequence, so it may reflect a read error. This rearrangement joins TRBV7-9 to TRBJ2-7; 11 nucleotides line up with TRBD1. The CDR3 totals 14 residues. Germline CDR1 is SEHNR and CDR2 is FQNEAQ (reference sequence). The CDR3 nucleotides read TGTGTCAGCATCGGACAGGGGGCCTCCTACGAGCAGTACTTC. Translation: CVSIGQGASYEQYF.

This clonotype was seen many times. This chain uses TRBV10-3 with TRBJ1-1, with D tentatively TRBD1 (5 bases). The CDR3 sequence is 18 residues long. The V gene lost 5 bases and the J gene lost 0 bases, with 22 bases spanning the gap. Germline CDR1 is ENHRY and CDR2 is SYGVKD. The CDR3 loop reads CAISQVGDLPPMNTEAFF. The CDR3 DNA is TGTGCCATCAGTCAGGTGGGGGATTTGCCCCCTATGAACACTGAAGCTTTCTTT.

Many counts were recorded for this clonotype. The CDR3 region has the DNA TGTGCCGGACTGACTAGCGGGAGGGTCAATGAGCAGTTCTTC. Protein product: CAGLTSGRVNEQFF. This chain links TRBV7-9 with TRBJ2-1; 14 positions agree with TRBD2. The CDR3 totals 14 residues. The junction had 6 bases not matched to a gene; V was cut back by 11 bases and J by 6 bases. Germline CDR1 reads SEHNR; CDR2 reads FQNEAQ (reference sequence).

This clonotype appeared many times. The chain links TRBV2 to TRBJ1-2; D perhaps matches TRBD1 (6 bases). CDR1 and CDR2 from the germline V gene are SNHLY and FYNNEI. Trimming shortened V by 11 bases and J by 0 bases, and 13 bases separated the two germline ends. This CDR3 has 13 amino acids. CDR3 bases: TGTGCCTCCCCGGGACAAGCTAACTATGGCTACACCTTC. Protein product: CASPGQANYGYTF.

This clonotype has at least ten counts. This chain joins TRBV5-4 and TRBJ1-1, with D maybe TRBD1 (6 bases). Germline lookup yields CDR1 SGHNT and CDR2 YYREEE (reference sequence). This CDR3 comprises 14 residues. V lost 0 bases and J 4 bases, leaving 10 bases between the germline ends. The CDR3: CASSLDQGSTEAFF. In nucleotides, the CDR3 is TGTGCCAGCAGCTTGGACCAGGGGAGCACTGAAGCTTTCTTT.

This clonotype was detected many times. The chain couples TRBV5-1 to TRBJ1-2; D gene ambiguous. V was clipped by 0 bases and J by 4 bases, with 4 bases between them. This CDR3 comprises 12 residues. In germline, CDR1 is SGHRS, CDR2 YFSETQ. CDR3 bases: TGCGCCAGCAGCTTGGACAGCTATGGCTACACCTTC. Its translation: CASSLDSYGYTF.

Note on this clonotype: This clone may be a read error of a much larger clone one base away. J is TRBJ2-4 and V is TRBV5-6; D ambiguous. Germline-derived CDR1 and CDR2 are SGHDT and YYEEEE. The CDR3 totals 12 residues. CDR3 protein: CASSQEKNIEYF. The CDR3 DNA follows: TGTGCCAGCAGCCAGGAGAAAAACATTGAGTACTTC.

This clonotype showed up many times. This chain links TRBV6-5 with TRBJ2-7; D might be TRBD2 (7 bases). This CDR3 is 14 amino acids long. V shed 2 bases and J shed 7 bases, with 15 bases lying between them. The germline V gene has CDR1 MNHEY and CDR2 SVGAGI. The CDR3 sequence is CASSYQTGTTEQYF. CDR3 DNA: TGTGCCAGCAGTTACCAAACAGGGACTACTGAGCAGTACTTC.

This clonotype was counted many times. The chain links TRBV7-9 to TRBJ2-3, with D perhaps TRBD1 (5 bases). Germline values: CDR1 SEHNR, CDR2 FQNEAQ (reference sequence). CDR3 length: 14 amino acids. Deletions cut 5 bases from V and 6 bases from J, with 15 bases between. CDR3: CASSPATGWDTQYF. DNA for the CDR3: TGTGCCAGCAGCCCCGCCACAGGATGGGATACGCAGTATTTT.

This clonotype was seen ten or more times. CDR3 region: CASSPRAHRTGDRWEQYF. The CDR3 nucleotides are TGTGCCAGCAGCCCCCGCGCCCATCGGACGGGAGACCGATGGGAGCAGTACTTC. The chain is built from TRBV12-1 and TRBJ2-7; the D segment call TRBD1 is taken from the table without a DNA check. TRBV12-1 is assigned pseudogene status. The CDR3 has 18 residues.